This is a list of T cell receptor beta chains from one sample in a study of shared clonotypes between healthy human individuals. Libraries were prepared by immunoSEQ multiplex PCR; TCRdb keeps only in-frame clonotypes and omits some of them. The repertoire consists of more than 2 million clones, with 90% to 95% occurring once and the leading ten covering roughly 0.13%. The sequenced material came from naive CD4+ T cells sorted from blood. The receptors shown here come from a man younger than 35 in good health. The CDR3 runs from the conserved cysteine through the conserved F or W. Each record gives: CDR3 DNA, CDR3 protein, clone size, V gene, J gene, D gene. D genes are given only for firm matches. The listing skips clone size in some rows; elsewhere it reads once, few, many or a size class.

TGCGCCAGCAGCTTCCGAGCGAGCTACAATGAGCAGTTCTTC	CASSFRASYNEQFF	.	TRBV5-1	TRBJ2-1	.
TGTGCCAGCAGTGCAGGGGGCGACCAGCCCCAGCATTTT	CASSAGGDQPQHF	once	TRBV25-1	TRBJ1-5	TRBD1
TGTGCCAGCATGCAAGGAGAGACCCAGTACTTC	CASMQGETQYF	.	TRBV6-5	TRBJ2-5	.
TGTGCCAGCAGTTCCCCCCGGGGGCGGGAGAACATTCAGTACTTC	CASSSPRGRENIQYF	.	TRBV6-1	TRBJ2-4	.
TGTGCCAGCAGTGGACGAGACAGGGCTCCCTCCTACAATGAGCAGTTCTTC	CASSGRDRAPSYNEQFF	.	TRBV6-1	TRBJ2-1	TRBD1
TGTGCCAGCAGCGTAGACGTTACAGATACGCAGTATTTT	CASSVDVTDTQYF	.	TRBV9	TRBJ2-3	.
TGTGCCAGCTGGGTAGGGACAGCTAATAATTCACCCCTCCACTTT	CASWVGTANNSPLHF	.	TRBV6-1	TRBJ1-6	TRBD1
TGTGCCAGCAGTGAAAGCCGGCATCAGCCCCAGCATTTT	CASSESRHQPQHF	.	TRBV6-1	TRBJ1-5	.
TGTGCCGCGGGGACATTTCAGTTCTTC	CAAGTFQFF	.	TRBV7-7	TRBJ2-1	.
TGTGCCAGCAGTTTCTCCGGGACAGGGAGCTCCTATAATTCACCCCTCCACTTT	CASSFSGTGSSYNSPLHF	.	TRBV27	TRBJ1-6	TRBD1
TGTGCCAGCAGCGCAGCCTCCTACGAGCAGTACTTC	CASSAASYEQYF	.	TRBV7-8	TRBJ2-7	.
TGCGCCAGCAGCCTCATGGAGACCCAGTACTTC	CASSLMETQYF	.	TRBV5-1	TRBJ2-5	.
TGTGCCATCAGTGGGGGGACAGCCGCACCCTACGAGCAGTACTTC	CAISGGTAAPYEQYF	.	TRBV10-3	TRBJ2-7	TRBD1
TGCAGCGGGGACAGGGGCACAGATACGCAGTATTTT	CSGDRGTDTQYF	.	TRBV29-1	TRBJ2-3	TRBD1
TGTGCCATCAGCGACAACCCCGAGACAGGGAACTATGGCTACACCTTC	CAISDNPETGNYGYTF	.	TRBV10-3	TRBJ1-2	TRBD1
TGTGCCAGCAGGGACCTAAGCTCTGGAAACACCATATATTTT	CASRDLSSGNTIYF	.	TRBV2	TRBJ1-3	.
TGTGCCAGCAGCAGCCGGGAGAATGAGCAGTTCTTC	CASSSRENEQFF	.	TRBV7-3	TRBJ2-1	.
TGTGCCAGCAAGAGACAGGGGGGGACGGACACTGAAGCTTTCTTT	CASKRQGGTDTEAFF	.	TRBV6-4	TRBJ1-1	TRBD1
TGTGCCAGCAGTTACTCGAAGGGAGGCACTGAAGCTTTCTTT	CASSYSKGGTEAFF	once	TRBV6-6	TRBJ1-1	.
TGTGCCACCAGTGTACTGAGTAATGAAAAACTGTTTTTT	CATSVLSNEKLFF	.	TRBV18	TRBJ1-4	.
TGCGCCAGCAGCCAAGAGGTCGGGACCGGGGAGCTGTTTTTT	CASSQEVGTGELFF	.	TRBV4-3	TRBJ2-2	.
TGTGCCAGCATTCAGGGTAATAACTATGGCTACACCTTC	CASIQGNNYGYTF	.	TRBV7-2	TRBJ1-2	.